The T cell receptor (beta chain) under discussion was sequenced for a study of OX40 agonist ivuxolimab in advanced cancers. Across the study: Enrolled patients in dose escalation had cancers that were hepatocellular carcinoma, melanoma, renal cell or head and neck cancer. A mean age of roughly 62 years, range roughly 20 to 79, was recorded, and approximately 80% were male.

The CDR3 runs 15 residues. Germline V CDR1 and CDR2: KGHSH, LQKENI. Unmatched junction bases numbered 10, after V lost 6 bases and J lost 4 bases. Study-level findings and limits: Researchers did not establish what antigens the expanded peripheral T cells target. With doses of 0.1 to 3.0 mg/kg, CD4+ and CD8+ blood T cells had undergone clonal expansion by week 6.

Clones were sequenced by immunoSEQ multiplex PCR, and TCRdb holds only the in-frame ones, with some missing. The sample has about 60,000 clones, 86% seen once. This clone has only one observation. The antigen is undetermined. The sequence came from an adult with an advanced solid tumor such as melanoma, head and neck, liver or kidney cancer. The source material was CD4+ or CD8+ T cells sorted from blood, sampled in a trial of the OX40 agonist ivuxolimab. V gene TRBV18 combines with J gene TRBJ2-7, with 9 bases lining up with TRBD1. Here the CDR3 reads CASSHRDRALYEQYF. CDR3 sequence (DNA): TGTGCCAGCTCGCACCGGGACAGGGCCCTTTACGAGCAGTACTTC. The full variable domain, rest sourced from reference TRBV18 and TRBJ2-7, is NAGVMQNPRHLVRRRGQEARLRCSPMKGHSHVYWYRQLPEEGLKFMVYLQKENIIDESGMPKERFSAEFPKEGPSILRIQQVVRGDSAAYFCASSHRDRALYEQYFGPGTRLTVT.